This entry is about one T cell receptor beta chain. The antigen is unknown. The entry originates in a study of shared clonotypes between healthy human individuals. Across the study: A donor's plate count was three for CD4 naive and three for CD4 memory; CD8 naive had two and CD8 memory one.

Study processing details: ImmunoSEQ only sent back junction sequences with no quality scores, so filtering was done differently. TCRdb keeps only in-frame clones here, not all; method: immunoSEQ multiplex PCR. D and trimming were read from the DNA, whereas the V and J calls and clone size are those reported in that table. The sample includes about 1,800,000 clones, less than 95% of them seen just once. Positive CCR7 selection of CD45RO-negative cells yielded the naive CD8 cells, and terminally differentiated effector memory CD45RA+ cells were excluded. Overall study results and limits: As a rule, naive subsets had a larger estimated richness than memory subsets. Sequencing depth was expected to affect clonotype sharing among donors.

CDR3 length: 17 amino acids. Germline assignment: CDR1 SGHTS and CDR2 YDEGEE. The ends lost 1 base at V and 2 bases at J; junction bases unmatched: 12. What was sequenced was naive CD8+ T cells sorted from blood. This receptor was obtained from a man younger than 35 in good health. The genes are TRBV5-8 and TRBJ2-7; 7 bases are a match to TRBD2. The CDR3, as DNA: TGTGCCAGCAGCTTGTACCCCGGAAGCGGGGCACCCTACGAGCAGTACTTC. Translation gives CASSLYPGSGAPYEQYF.